This section outlines one T cell receptor beta chain sequence together with its context. TCRdb's copy holds only in-frame clones and misses some; the assay was immunoSEQ multiplex PCR. The profile shows 20,000 to 30,000 clones, nearly 90% of them singletons. The data are from a study of blood T cell repertoires in COVID-19. Overall study context: The cDNA or gDNA used as material had been derived from T cells, B-cell-depleted T cells, or PBMCs.

This CDR3 has 17 amino acids. CDR1 is MNHEY, CDR2 SMNVEV, per germline (reference sequence). V was shortened by 5 bases and J by 3 bases, with 22 bases between the two germline ends. The TCR sequence derives from a woman in her sixties with active COVID-19. The J gene is TRBJ2-5, the V gene TRBV27; D possibly corresponds to TRBD1 (5 bases). The specimen was peripheral blood. Here the CDR3 reads CASSPLGHAISKETQYF. For the CDR3, the DNA is TGTGCCAGCAGTCCCCTTGGACACGCAATAAGTAAAGAGACCCAGTACTTC.